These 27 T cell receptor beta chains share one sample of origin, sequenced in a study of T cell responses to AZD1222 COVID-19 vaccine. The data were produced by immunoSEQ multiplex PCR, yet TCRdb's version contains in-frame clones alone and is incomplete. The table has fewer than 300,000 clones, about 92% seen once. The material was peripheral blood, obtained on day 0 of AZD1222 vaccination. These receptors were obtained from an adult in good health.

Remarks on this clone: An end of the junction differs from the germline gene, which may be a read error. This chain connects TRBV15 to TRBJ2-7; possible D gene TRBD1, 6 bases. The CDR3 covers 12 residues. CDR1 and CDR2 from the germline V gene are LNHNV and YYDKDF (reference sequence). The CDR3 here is CATRKPGAPLRF. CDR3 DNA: TGTGCCACCAGAAAGCCAGGGGCCCCTCTCCGCTTC.

The CDR3 here is CASSQVVRGTEAFF. The CDR3 bases are TGTGCCAGCAGCCAAGTTGTACGTGGTACTGAAGCTTTCTTT. The chain has TRBV4-2 and TRBJ1-1, with D uncertain. Deletions cut 1 base from V and 5 bases from J, with 11 bases between. The CDR3 length is 14 residues. The germline V gene has CDR1 LGHNA and CDR2 YNFKEQ.

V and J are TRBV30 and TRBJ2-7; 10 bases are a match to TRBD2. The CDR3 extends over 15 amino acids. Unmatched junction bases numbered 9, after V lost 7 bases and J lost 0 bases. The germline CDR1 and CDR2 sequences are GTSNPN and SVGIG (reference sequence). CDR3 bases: TGTGCCTTCCACCTTAGCGGGAGGCGCTCCTACGAGCAGTACTTC. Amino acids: CAFHLSGRRSYEQYF. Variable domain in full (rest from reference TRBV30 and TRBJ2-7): SQTIHQWPATLVQPVGSPLSLECTVEGTSNPNLYWYRQAAGRGLQLLFYSVGIGQISSEVPQNLSASRPQDRQFILSSKKLLLSDSGFYLCAFHLSGRRSYEQYFGPGTRLTVT.

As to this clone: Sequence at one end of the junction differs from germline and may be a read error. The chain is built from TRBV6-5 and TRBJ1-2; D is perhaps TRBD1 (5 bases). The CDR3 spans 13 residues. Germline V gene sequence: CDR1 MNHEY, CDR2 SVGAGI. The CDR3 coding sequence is TGTGCCAGCAGTAGCAGGGAGAACTATGGCTACGCCTTC. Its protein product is CASSSRENYGYAF.

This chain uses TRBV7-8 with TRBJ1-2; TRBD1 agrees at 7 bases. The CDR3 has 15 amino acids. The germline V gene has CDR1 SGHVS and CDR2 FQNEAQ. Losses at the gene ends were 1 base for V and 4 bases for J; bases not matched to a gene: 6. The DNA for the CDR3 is TGTGCCAGCAGCTTAGGAAGGGGGCCTCCCTATGGCTACACCTTC. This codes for CASSLGRGPPYGYTF.

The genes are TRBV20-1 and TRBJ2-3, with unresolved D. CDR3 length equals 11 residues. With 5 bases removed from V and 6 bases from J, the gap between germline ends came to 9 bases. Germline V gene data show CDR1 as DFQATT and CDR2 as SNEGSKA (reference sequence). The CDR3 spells CSAPLGDTQYF. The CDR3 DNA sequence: TGCAGTGCTCCCCTAGGGGATACGCAGTATTTT.

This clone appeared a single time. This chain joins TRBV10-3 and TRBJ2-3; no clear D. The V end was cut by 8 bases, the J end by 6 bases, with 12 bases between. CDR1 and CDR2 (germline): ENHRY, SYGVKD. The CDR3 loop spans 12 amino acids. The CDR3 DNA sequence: TGTGCCATCTCAGGTGTATTGGATACGCAGTATTTT. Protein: CAISGVLDTQYF.

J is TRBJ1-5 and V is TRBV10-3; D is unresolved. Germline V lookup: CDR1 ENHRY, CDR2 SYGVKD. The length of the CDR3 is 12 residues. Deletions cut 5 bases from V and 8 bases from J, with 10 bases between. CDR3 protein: CAISLNGEPQHF. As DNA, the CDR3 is TGTGCCATCAGTTTAAACGGGGAGCCCCAGCATTTT.

DNA of the CDR3: TGTGCCAGCAGTAACAGGGGAAGTGGTCGGGAGCAGTACTTC. It codes for CASSNRGSGREQYF. The genes are TRBV6-2 or TRBV6-3 and TRBJ2-7; TRBD1 matches 7 bases. CDR1 and CDR2 from the germline V gene are MNHEY and SVGEGT. V dropped 5 bases and J dropped 7; count of bases not matched to a gene: 11. The CDR3 has 14 residues.

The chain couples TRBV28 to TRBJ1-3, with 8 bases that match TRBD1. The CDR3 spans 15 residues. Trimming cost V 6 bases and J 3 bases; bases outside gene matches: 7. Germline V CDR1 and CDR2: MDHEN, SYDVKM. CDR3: CASRRLQGVGNTIYF. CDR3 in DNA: TGTGCCAGCAGGCGTTTACAGGGGGTTGGAAACACCATATATTTT.

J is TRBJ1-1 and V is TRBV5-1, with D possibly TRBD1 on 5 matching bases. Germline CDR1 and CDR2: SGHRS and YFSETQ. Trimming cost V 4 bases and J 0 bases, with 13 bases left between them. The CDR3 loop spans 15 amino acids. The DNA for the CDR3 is TGCGCCAGCAGCCTACGACAGAGCATGAACACTGAAGCTTTCTTT. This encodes CASSLRQSMNTEAFF.

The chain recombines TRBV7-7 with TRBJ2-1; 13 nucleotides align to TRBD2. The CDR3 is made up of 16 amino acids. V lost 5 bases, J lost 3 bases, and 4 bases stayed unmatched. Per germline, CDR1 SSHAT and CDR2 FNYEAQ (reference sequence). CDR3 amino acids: CASSPGTSGDYNEQFF. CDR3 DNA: TGTGCCAGCAGCCCCGGGACTAGCGGGGACTACAATGAGCAGTTCTTC.

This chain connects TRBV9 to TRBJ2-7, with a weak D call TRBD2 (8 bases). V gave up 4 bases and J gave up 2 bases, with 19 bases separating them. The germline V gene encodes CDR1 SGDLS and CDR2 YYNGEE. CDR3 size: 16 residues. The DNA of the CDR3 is TGTGCCAGCAGCTCAGGGGGGGTAGCGGGAACCTACGAGCAGTACTTC. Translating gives CASSSGGVAGTYEQYF.

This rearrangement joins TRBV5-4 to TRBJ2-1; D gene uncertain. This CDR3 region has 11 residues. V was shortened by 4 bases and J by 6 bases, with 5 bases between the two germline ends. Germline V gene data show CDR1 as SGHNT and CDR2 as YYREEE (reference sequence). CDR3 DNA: TGTGCCAGCAGCGCCCTCAATGAGCAGTTCTTC. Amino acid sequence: CASSALNEQFF.

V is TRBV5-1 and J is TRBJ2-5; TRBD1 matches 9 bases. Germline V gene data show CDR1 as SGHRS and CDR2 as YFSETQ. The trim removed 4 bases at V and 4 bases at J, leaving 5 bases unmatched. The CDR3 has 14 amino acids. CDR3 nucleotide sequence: TGCGCCAGCAGCCCGGACAGGGGAGGAGAGACCCAGTACTTC. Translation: CASSPDRGGETQYF.

The CDR3 region is CASSYRGVRQETQYF. CDR3 nucleotides: TGTGCCAGCAGTTACAGGGGGGTCCGACAAGAGACCCAGTACTTC. J is TRBJ2-5 and V is TRBV6-5; D possibly uses TRBD1 or TRBD2 (6 bases each). Germline loops: CDR1 MNHEY, CDR2 SVGAGI. The V gene lost 2 bases and the J gene lost 2 bases, with 12 bases spanning the gap. This CDR3 is built from 15 residues.

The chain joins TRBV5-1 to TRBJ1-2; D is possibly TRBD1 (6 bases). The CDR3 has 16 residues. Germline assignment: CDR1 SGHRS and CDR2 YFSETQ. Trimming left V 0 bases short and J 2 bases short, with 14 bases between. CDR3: CASSLERGQGNYGYTF. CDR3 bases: TGCGCCAGCAGCTTGGAACGGGGGCAGGGGAACTATGGCTACACCTTC.

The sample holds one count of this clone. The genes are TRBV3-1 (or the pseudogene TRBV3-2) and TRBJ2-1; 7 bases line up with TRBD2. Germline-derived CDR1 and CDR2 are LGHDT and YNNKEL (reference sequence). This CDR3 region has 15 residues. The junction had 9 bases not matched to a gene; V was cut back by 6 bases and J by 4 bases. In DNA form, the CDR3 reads TGTGCCAGCAGTCCTAGCGGTCCGGGGTACAATGAGCAGTTCTTC. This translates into CASSPSGPGYNEQFF.

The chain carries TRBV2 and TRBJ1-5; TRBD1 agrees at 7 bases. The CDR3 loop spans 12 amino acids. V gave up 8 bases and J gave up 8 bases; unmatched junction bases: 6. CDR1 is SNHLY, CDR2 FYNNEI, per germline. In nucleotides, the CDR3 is TGTGCCAGCCGAGGGACAGTTGAGCCCCAGCATTTT. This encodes CASRGTVEPQHF.

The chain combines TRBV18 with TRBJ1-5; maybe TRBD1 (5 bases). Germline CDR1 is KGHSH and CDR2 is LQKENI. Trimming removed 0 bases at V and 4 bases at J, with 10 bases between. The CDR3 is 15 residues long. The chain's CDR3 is CASSPPGGGNQPQHF. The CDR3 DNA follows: TGTGCCAGCTCACCACCGGGGGGAGGGAATCAGCCCCAGCATTTT.

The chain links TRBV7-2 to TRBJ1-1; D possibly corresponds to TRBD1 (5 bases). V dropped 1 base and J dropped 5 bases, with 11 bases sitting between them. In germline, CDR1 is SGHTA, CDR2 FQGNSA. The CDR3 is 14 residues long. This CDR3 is CASSLGGVGTEAFF. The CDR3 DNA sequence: TGTGCCAGCAGCTTAGGAGGGGTGGGGACTGAAGCTTTCTTT.

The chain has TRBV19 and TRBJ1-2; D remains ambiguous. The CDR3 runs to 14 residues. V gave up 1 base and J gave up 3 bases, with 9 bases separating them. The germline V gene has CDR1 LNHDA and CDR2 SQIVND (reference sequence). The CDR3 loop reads CASSIGVTDYGYTF. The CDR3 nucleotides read TGTGCCAGTAGTATAGGGGTAACCGACTATGGCTACACCTTC.

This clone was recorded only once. In nucleotides, the CDR3 is TGTGCCACCAGCTTCGCAGATACGCAGTATTTT. Translation gives CATSFADTQYF. The V call is TRBV24-1, the J call TRBJ2-3; D is unresolved. V lost 7 bases to trimming and J lost 4 bases, with 5 bases between them. The germline V gene encodes CDR1 KGHDR and CDR2 SFDVKD. The CDR3 has 11 residues.

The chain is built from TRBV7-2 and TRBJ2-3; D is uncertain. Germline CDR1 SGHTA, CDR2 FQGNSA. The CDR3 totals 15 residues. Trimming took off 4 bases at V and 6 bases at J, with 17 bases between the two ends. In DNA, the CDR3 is TGTGCCAGCAGCTCGAGGATAGGGTATAGGGATACGCAGTATTTT. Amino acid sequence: CASSSRIGYRDTQYF.

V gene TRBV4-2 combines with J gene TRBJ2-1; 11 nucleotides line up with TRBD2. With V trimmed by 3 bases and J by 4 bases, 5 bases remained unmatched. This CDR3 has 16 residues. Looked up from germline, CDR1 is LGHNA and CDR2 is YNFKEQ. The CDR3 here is CASSQATSGSYNEQFF. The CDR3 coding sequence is TGTGCCAGCAGCCAGGCAACTAGCGGGAGTTACAATGAGCAGTTCTTC.

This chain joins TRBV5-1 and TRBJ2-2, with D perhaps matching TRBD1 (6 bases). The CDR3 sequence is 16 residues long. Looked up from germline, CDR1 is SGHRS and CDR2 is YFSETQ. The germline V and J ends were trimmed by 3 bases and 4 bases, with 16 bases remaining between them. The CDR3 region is CASSSRPTGSTGELFF. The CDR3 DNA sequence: TGCGCCAGCAGCTCCAGACCTACAGGGTCCACCGGGGAGCTGTTTTTT. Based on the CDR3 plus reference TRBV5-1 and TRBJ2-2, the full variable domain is KAGVTQTPRYLIKTRGQQVTLSCSPISGHRSVSWYQQTPGQGLQFLFEYFSETQRNKGNFPGRFSGRQFSNSRSEMNVSTLELGDSALYLCASSSRPTGSTGELFFGEGSRLTVL.

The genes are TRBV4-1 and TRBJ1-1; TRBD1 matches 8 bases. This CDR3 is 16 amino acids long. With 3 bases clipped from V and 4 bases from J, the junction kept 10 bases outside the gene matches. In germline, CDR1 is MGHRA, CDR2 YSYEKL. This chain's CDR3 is CASSHSARGRITEAFF. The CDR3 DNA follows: TGCGCCAGCAGCCATTCGGCCAGGGGGCGCATCACTGAAGCTTTCTTT.